This is a list of T cell receptor beta chains from one sample in a study of prognosis after radiotherapy for stage I lung cancer. TCRdb fed the multiplex PCR reads into MiXCR, producing one record per CDR3 protein. The sample shows 59,000 or so distinct CDR3 sequences, around a quarter of them seen only once. Specimen: PBMCs, collected before or after stereotactic body radiation therapy (not recorded which). The receptor set was obtained from a donor aged 50 or older with non-small cell lung cancer. CDR3s include the opening cysteine and the closing phenylalanine or tryptophan. The D gene is left open where the match is weak. Expanded clones are given a class, and other clones once, few, many or no size at all.

J gene	clone size	CDR3 length	D gene	V gene	CDR3 DNA	CDR3 protein
TRBJ2-6	many	15	-	TRBV7-9	TGTGCCAGCAGCCGCCCTGTTTCTGGGGCCAACGTCCTGACTTTC	CASSRPVSGANVLTF
TRBJ1-3	many	11	TRBD1	TRBV28	TGTGCCAGCACCAGGGGGTTGACCATATATTTT	CASTRGLTIYF
TRBJ1-1	few	14	-	TRBV3-1	TGTGCCAGCAGCCAAGGACGACGGATTACTGAAGCTTTCTTT	CASSQGRRITEAFF
TRBJ1-3	-	15	-	TRBV2	TGTGCCAGCAGCGAAGCGGAGGTCTCTGGAAACACCATATATTTT	CASSEAEVSGNTIYF
TRBJ2-1	many	13	-	TRBV9	TGTGCCAGCAGCGTTGACATACACAATGAGCAGTTCTTC	CASSVDIHNEQFF
TRBJ2-3	many	16	TRBD2	TRBV25-1	TGTGCCAGCAGTGACAACCAGCTAGCGGGGGGAGATACGCAGTATTTT	CASSDNQLAGGDTQYF
TRBJ2-2	many	16	TRBD1	TRBV24-1	TGTGCCACCAGTGATCCGGGACAGGGTAACACCGGGGAGCTGTTTTTT	CATSDPGQGNTGELFF
TRBJ2-7	many	15	TRBD2	TRBV9	TGTGCCAGCAGCGTAGCTGGGACTAGCGGGGTCGAGCAGTACTTC	CASSVAGTSGVEQYF
TRBJ2-7	many	11	-	TRBV11-2	TGTGCCAGCAGCTTAGCTTTCGAGCAGTACTTC	CASSLAFEQYF
TRBJ1-6	many	17	-	TRBV27	TGTGCCAGCAGTTTAGACCGACCAAGTGGAGCTAATTCACCCCTCCACTTT	CASSLDRPSGANSPLHF
TRBJ2-7	many	15	-	TRBV5-5	TGTGCCAGCAGCCCCCGAGGTGGGCTCCCATACGAGCAGTACTTC	CASSPRGGLPYEQYF
TRBJ2-7	-	15	-	TRBV19	TGTGCCAGTAGTACCACAGTGGGCGCGTCCTACGAGCAGTACTTC	CASSTTVGASYEQYF
TRBJ2-7	-	13	TRBD1	TRBV6-1	TGTGCCAGCAGGAAGACAGGGGTCTACGATCAGTACTTC	CASRKTGVYDQYF
TRBJ2-5	few	14	-	TRBV5-4	TGTGCCAGCAGCTTGGCTTCAGGGTGGGAGACCCAGTACTTC	CASSLASGWETQYF
TRBJ2-3	many	15	-	TRBV12-3/TRBV12-4	TGTGCCAGCAGTTTTAGGTGGGGGGTCACAGATACGCAGTATTTT	CASSFRWGVTDTQYF
TRBJ2-7	many	16	-	TRBV6-2/TRBV6-3	TGTGCCAGCAGTTACCCCTCAGGGGGGACTTCCTACGAGCAGTACTTC	CASSYPSGGTSYEQYF
TRBJ1-5	few	14	-	TRBV5-6	TGTGCCAGCAGCTCCCGGGCCGGCAATCAGCCCCAGCATTTT	CASSSRAGNQPQHF
TRBJ2-5	-	12	-	TRBV11-3	TGTGCCAGCAGCCCCACGGAAGAGACCCAGTACTTC	CASSPTEETQYF
TRBJ2-2	many	15	-	TRBV5-1	TGCGCCAGCAGCCCGGACCGCGGTTCCCCCGGGGAGCTGTTTTTT	CASSPDRGSPGELFF
TRBJ2-1	many	15	TRBD2	TRBV12-3/TRBV12-4	TGTGCCAGCAGTTTAGGAGGAGCGGGGCGAGGGGAGCAGTTCTTC	CASSLGGAGRGEQFF
TRBJ1-5	many	13	-	TRBV11-2	TGTGCCAGCAGCTTGGGTAGCAATCAGCCCCAGCATTTT	CASSLGSNQPQHF
TRBJ1-2	many	15	-	TRBV7-9	TGTGCCAGCAGCCTTAAGGGACCGAGGGTCTATGGCTACACCTTC	CASSLKGPRVYGYTF
TRBJ1-4	many	15	-	TRBV30	TGTGCCTGGAGTGTACTAGGGGGGCCTAATGAAAAACTGTTTTTT	CAWSVLGGPNEKLFF